This T cell receptor (beta chain) appears in the sequencing data of a study of untreated major depressive disorder. A note on this clone: Its antigen remains unknown.

The CDR3 is made up of 13 amino acids. Per germline, CDR1 LGHNA and CDR2 YSLEER. Trimming removed 2 bases from V and 12 bases from J, with 14 bases in between. Whole-study results and caveats: CD4+ T cells from depressed patients used TRBV05-01 (Vbeta 5.1) more often than controls.

Profiling relied on immunoSEQ multiplex PCR, and the TCRdb table lists in-frame clones only, not all of them. The profile shows about 19,000 clones, roughly 90% of them singletons. The rearrangement links TRBV4-3 to TRBJ2-4, with a possible D match to TRBD1 (7 bases). The sequenced sample was CD4+ T cells from PBMCs. The receptor comes from a woman in her thirties or forties with major depressive disorder. This chain's CDR3 is CASSQYTGEDQYF. CDR3 nucleotides: TGCGCCAGCAGCCAATACACAGGGGAGGATCAGTACTTC.